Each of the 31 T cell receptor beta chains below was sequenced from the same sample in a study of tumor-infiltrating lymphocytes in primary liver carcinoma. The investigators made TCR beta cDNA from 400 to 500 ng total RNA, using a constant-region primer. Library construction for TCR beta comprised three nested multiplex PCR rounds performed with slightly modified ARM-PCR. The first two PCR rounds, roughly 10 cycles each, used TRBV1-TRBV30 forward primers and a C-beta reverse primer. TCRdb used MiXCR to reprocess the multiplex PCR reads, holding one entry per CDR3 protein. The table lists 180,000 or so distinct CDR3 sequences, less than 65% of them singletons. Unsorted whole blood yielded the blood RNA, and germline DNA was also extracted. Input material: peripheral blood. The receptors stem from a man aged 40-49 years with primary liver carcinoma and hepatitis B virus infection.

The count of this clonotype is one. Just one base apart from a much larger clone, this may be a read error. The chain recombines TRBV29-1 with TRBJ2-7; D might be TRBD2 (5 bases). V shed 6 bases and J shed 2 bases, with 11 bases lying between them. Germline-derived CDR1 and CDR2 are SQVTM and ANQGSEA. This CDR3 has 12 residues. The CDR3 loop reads CSVEGWPYEQYF. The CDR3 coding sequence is TGCAGCGTCGAGGGCTGGCCCTACGAGCAGTACTTC.

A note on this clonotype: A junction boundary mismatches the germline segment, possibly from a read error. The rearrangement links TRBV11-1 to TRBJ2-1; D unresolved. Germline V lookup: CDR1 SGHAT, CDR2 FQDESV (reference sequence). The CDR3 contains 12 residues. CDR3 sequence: CASSPLEDERFF. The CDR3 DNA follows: TGCGCCAGCAGTCCGTTAGAGGATGAGCGGTTCTTC.

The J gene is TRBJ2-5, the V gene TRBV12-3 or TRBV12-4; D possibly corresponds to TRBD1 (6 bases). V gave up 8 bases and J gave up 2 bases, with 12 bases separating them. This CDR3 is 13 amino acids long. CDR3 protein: CASYRDPQETQYF. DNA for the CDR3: TGTGCCAGCTACAGGGATCCTCAAGAGACCCAGTACTTC.

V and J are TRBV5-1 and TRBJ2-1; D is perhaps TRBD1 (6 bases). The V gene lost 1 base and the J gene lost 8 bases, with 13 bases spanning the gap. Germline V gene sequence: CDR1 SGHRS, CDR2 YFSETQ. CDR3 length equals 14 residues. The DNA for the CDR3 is TGCGCCAGCAGCTTGCAAGGGGGAAGGGATGAGCAGTTCTTC. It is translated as CASSLQGGRDEQFF.

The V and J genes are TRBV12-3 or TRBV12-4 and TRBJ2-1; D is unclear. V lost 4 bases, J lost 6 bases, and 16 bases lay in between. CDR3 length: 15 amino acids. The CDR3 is CASSYGKTSANEQFF. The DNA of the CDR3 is TGTGCCAGCAGTTACGGCAAGACCTCTGCCAATGAGCAGTTCTTC.

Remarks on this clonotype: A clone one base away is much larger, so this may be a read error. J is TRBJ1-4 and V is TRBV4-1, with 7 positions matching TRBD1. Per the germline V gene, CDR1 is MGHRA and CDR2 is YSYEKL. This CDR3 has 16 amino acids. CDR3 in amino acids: CACSQDRDSRNEKLFF. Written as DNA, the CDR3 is TGCGCCTGCAGCCAAGACCGGGACAGCCGAAATGAAAAACTGTTTTTT.

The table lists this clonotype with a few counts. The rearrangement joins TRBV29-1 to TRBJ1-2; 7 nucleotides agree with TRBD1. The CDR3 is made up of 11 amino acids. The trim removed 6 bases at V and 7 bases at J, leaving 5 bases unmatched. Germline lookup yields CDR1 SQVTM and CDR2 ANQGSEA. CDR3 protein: CSVTGSIGYTF. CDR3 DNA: TGCAGCGTGACAGGGTCGATTGGCTACACCTTC.

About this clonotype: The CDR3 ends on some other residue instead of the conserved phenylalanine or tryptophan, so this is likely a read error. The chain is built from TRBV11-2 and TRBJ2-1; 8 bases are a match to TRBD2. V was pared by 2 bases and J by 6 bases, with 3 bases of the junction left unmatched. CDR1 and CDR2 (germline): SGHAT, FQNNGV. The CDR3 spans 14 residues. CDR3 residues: CASSLSGSTNEQFL. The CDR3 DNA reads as TGTGCCAGCAGCTTAAGCGGGAGCACCAATGAGCAGTTCCTC.

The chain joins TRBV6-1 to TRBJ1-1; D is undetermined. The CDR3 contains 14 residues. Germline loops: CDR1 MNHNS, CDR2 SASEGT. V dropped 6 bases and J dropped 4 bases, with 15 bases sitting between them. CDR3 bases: TGTGCCAGCAGGGAATACCGAGTGAGCACTGAAGCTTTCTTT. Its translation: CASREYRVSTEAFF.

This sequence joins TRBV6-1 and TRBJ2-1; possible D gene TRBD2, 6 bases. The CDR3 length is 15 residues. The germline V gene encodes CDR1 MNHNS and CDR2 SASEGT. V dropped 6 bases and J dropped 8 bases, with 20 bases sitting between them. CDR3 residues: CASRDRSGSLYEQFF. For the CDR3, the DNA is TGTGCCAGCAGGGACCGTAGCGGATCCTTATATGAGCAGTTCTTC.

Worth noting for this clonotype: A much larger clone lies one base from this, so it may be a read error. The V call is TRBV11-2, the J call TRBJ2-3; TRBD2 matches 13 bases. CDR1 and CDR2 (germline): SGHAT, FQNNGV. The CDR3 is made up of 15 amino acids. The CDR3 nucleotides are TGTGCCAGCAGCCAGGGACTAGCGGGGACAGGTACGCAGTATTTT. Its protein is CASSQGLAGTGTQYF.

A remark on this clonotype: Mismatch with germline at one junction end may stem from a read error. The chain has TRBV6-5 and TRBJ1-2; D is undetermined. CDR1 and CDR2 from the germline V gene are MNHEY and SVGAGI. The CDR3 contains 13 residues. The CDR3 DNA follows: TGTGCCTGCAGTTACGTGGGATACTATGGCTACACCTTC. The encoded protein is CACSYVGYYGYTF.

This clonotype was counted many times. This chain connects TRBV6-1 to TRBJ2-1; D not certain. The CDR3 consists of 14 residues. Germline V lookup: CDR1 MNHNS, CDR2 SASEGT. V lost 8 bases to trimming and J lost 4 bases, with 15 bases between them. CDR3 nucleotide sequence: TGTGCCAGCTGGCCTCGGCGCCAATACAATGAGCAGTTCTTC. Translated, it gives CASWPRRQYNEQFF.

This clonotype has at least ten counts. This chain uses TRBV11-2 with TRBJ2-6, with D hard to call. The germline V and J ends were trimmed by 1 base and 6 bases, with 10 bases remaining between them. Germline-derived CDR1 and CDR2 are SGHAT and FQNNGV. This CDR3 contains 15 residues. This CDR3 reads CASSLGGSLANVLTF. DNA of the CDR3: TGTGCCAGCAGCTTAGGCGGCTCCCTGGCCAACGTCCTGACTTTC.

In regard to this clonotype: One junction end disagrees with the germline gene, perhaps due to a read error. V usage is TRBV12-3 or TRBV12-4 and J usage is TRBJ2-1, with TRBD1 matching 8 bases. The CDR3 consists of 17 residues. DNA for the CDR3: TGTGCCAGCAGCTCCTCCCGGGACAGGCCCTCCTACAATGGGCAGTTCTTC. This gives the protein CASSSSRDRPSYNGQFF.

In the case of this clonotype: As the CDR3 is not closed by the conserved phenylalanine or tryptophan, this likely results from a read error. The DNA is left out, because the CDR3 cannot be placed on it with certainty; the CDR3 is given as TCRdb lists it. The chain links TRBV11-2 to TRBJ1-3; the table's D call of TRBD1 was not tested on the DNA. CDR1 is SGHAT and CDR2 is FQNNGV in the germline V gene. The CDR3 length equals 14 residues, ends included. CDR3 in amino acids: CAGSPSTGGNTMYY.

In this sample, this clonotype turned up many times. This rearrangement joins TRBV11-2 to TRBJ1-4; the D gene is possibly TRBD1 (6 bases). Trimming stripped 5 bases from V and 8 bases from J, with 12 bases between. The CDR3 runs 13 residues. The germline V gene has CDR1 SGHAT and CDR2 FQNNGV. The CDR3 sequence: CASSPGHEEKLFF. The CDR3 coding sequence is TGTGCCAGCAGCCCGGGACACGAGGAAAAACTGTTTTTT.

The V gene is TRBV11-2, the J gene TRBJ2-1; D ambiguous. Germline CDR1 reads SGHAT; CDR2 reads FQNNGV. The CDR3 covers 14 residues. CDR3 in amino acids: CSGSLDRWGNEQFF. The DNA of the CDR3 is TGTTCCGGCAGCTTAGATAGATGGGGCAATGAGCAGTTCTTC. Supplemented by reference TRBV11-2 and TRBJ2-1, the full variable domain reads EAGVAQSPRYKIIEKRQSVAFWCNPISGHATLYWYQQILGQGPKLLIQFQNNGVVDDSQLPKDRFSAERLKGVDSTLKIQPAKLEDSAVYLCSGSLDRWGNEQFFGPGTRLTVL.

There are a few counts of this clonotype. CDR3 residues: CASSHREVKNIQYF. For the CDR3, the DNA is TGTGCCAGCAGCCACCGGGAAGTCAAAAACATTCAGTACTTC. The chain carries TRBV12-3 or TRBV12-4 and TRBJ2-4; the D gene is possibly TRBD2 (5 bases). CDR3 size: 14 residues. V was shortened by 6 bases and J by 3 bases, with 12 bases between the two germline ends.

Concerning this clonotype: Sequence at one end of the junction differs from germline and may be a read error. CDR3 residues: CGVIGQDLYNEQFF. CDR3 sequence (DNA): TGCGGCGTCATTGGACAGGACCTCTACAATGAGCAGTTCTTC. The chain is built from TRBV29-1 and TRBJ2-1; 7 bases match TRBD1. Germline loops: CDR1 SQVTM, CDR2 ANQGSEA. This CDR3 spans 14 amino acids.

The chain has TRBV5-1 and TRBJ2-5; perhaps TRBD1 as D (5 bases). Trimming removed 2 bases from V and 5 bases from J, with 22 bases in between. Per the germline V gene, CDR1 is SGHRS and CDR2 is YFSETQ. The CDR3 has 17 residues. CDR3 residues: CASSLTVGAPEVETQYF. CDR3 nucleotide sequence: TGCGCCAGCAGCTTAACAGTAGGGGCCCCCGAAGTGGAGACCCAGTACTTC.

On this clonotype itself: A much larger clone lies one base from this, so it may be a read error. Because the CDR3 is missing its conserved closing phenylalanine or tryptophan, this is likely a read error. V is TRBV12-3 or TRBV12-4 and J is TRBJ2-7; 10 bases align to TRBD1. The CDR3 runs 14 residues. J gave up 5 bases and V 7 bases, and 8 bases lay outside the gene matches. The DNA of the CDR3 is TGTGCCAGCACCTGGGACAGGGGTGGCGACGAGCAGTACCTC. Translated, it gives CASTWDRGGDEQYL.

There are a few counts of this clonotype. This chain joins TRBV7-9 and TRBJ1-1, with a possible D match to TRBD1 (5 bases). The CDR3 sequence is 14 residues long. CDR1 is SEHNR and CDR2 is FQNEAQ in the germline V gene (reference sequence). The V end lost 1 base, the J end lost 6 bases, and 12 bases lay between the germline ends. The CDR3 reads CASSLVRGGAEAFF. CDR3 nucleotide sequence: TGTGCCAGCAGCTTAGTACGGGGGGGGGCTGAAGCTTTCTTT. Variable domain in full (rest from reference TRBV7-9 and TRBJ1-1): DTGVSQNPRHKITKRGQNVTFRCDPISEHNRLYWYRQTLGQGPEFLTYFQNEAQLEKSRLLSDRFSAERPKGSFSTLEIQRTEQGDSAMYLCASSLVRGGAEAFFGQGTRLTVV.

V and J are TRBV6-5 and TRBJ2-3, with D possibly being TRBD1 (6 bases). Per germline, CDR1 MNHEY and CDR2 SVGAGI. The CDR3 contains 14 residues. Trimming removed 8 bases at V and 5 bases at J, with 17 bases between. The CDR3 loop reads CASRPQGKGDTQYF. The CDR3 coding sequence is TGTGCCAGCCGTCCCCAGGGGAAAGGAGATACGCAGTATTTT.

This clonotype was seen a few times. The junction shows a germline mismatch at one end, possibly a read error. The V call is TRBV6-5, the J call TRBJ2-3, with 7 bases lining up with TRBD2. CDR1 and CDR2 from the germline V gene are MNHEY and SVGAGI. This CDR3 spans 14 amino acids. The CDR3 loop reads CASSRVAGTDAQYF. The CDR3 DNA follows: TGTGCCAGCAGTCGGGTAGCGGGCACAGATGCGCAGTATTTT.

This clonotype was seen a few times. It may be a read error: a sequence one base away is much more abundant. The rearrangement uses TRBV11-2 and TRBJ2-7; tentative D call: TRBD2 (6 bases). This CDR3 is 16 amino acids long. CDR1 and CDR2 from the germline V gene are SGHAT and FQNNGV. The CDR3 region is CANSLGTGSTSYEQYF. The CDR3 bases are TGTGCCAACAGCTTAGGAACCGGGAGTACTAGCTACGAGCAGTACTTC.

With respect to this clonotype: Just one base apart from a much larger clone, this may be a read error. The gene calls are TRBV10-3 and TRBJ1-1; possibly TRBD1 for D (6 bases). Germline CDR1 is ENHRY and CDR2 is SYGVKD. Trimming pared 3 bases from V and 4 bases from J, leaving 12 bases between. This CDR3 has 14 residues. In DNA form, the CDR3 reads TGTGCCATCAGTGATAGGGGGTCGGGCACTGAAGCTTTCTTT. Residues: CAISDRGSGTEAFF.

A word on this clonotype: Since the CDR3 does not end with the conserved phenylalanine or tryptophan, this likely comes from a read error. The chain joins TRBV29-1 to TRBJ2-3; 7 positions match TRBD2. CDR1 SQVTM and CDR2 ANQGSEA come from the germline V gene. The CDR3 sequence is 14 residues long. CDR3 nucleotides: TGCAGCATTGAAGTGGATAGCGGGACAGATACGCAGTATTCT. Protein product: CSIEVDSGTDTQYS.

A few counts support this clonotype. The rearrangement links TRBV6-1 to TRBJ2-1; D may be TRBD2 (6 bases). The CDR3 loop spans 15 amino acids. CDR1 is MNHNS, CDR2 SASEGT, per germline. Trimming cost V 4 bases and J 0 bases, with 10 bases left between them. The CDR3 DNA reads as TGTGCCAGCAGTGGGGGCGGGAACTCCTACAATGAGCAGTTCTTC. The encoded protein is CASSGGGNSYNEQFF.

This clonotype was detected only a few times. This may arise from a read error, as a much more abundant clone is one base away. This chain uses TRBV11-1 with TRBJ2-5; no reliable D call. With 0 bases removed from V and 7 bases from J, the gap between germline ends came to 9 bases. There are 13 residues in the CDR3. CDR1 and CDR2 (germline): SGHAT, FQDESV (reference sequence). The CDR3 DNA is TGTGCCAGCAGCTTAGCTGGTGAGCGGACCCAGTACTTC. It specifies CASSLAGERTQYF. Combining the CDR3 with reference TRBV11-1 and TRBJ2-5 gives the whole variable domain EAEVAQSPRYKITEKSQAVAFWCDPISGHATLYWYRQILGQGPELLVQFQDESVVDDSQLPKDRFSAERLKGVDSTLKIQPAELGDSAMYLCASSLAGERTQYFGPGTRLLVL.

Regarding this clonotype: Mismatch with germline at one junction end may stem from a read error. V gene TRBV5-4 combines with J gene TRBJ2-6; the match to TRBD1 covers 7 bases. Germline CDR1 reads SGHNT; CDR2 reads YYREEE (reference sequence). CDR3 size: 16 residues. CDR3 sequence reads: CASSSKGGAGVNVLTF. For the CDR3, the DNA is TGTGCCAGCAGCTCGAAAGGGGGCGCTGGGGTCAACGTCCTGACTTTC.